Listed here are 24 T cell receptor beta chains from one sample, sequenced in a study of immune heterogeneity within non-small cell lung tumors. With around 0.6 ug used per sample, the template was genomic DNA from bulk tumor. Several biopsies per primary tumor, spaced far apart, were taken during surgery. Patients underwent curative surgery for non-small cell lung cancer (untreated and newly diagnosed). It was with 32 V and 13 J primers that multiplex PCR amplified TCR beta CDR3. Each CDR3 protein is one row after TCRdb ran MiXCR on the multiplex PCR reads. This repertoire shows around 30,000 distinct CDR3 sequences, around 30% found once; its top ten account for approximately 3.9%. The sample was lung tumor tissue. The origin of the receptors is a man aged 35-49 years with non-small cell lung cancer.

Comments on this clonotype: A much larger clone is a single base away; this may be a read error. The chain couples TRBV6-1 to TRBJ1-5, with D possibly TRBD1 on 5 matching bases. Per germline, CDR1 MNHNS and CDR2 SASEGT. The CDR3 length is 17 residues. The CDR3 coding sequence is TGTGCCAGCAGTGAAAGGGGCAGCGTTTATAGCAATCAGCCCAAGCATTTT. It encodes CASSERGSVYSNQPKHF.

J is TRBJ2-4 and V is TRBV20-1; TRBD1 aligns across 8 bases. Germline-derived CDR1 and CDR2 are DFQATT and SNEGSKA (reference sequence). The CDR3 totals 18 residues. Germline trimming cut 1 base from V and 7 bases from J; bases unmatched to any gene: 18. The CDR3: CSARGLDRGQGNSNIQYF. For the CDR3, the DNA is TGCAGTGCTAGAGGTTTAGATCGAGGACAGGGTAATTCGAACATTCAGTACTTC.

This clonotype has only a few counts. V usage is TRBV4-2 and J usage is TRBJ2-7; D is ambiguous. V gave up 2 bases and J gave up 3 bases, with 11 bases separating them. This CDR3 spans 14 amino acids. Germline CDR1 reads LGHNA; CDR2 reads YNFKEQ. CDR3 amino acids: CASSQTTGNYEQYF. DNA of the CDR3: TGTGCCAGCAGCCAAACGACTGGAAACTACGAGCAGTACTTC.

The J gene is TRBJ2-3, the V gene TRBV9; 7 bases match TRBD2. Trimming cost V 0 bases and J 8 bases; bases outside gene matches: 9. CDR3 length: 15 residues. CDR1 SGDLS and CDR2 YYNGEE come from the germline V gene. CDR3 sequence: CASSVGWGRGGTQYF. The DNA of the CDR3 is TGTGCCAGCAGCGTAGGGTGGGGCCGCGGGGGTACGCAGTATTTT.

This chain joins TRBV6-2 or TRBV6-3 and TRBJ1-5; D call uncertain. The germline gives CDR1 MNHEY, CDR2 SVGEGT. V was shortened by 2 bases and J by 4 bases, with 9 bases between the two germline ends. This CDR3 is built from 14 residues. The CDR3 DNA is TGTGCCAGCAGTTACGGTCAGAATAATCAGCCCCAGCATTTT. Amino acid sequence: CASSYGQNNQPQHF.

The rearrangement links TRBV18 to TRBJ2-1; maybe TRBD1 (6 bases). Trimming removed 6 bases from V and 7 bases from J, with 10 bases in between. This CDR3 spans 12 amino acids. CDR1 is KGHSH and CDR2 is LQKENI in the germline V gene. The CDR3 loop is CASSPDRNEQFF. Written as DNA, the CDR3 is TGTGCCAGCTCCCCGGACAGAAATGAGCAGTTCTTC.

The CDR3 nucleotides read TGTGCCAGCAGCTTAGCCCGGGAGGCCCGATCCTACAATGAGCAGTTCTTC. This gives the protein CASSLAREARSYNEQFF. The chain employs TRBV7-9 and TRBJ2-1; TRBD2 aligns across 7 bases. The V gene's germline CDR1 is SEHNR and CDR2 FQNEAQ (reference sequence). V shed 0 bases, J shed 1 base, and the junction held 6 bases outside the gene matches. The CDR3 has 17 amino acids.

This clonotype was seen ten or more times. The CDR3, as DNA: TGTGCCAGCAGCTTGGGAGGGCAGAGCTCCTACGAGCAGTACTTC. Protein sequence: CASSLGGQSSYEQYF. The gene calls are TRBV13 and TRBJ2-7; 7 bases line up with TRBD2. Germline V gene sequence: CDR1 PRHDT, CDR2 FYEKMQ (reference sequence). This CDR3 has 15 residues. The V gene end was trimmed by 3 bases and the J gene end by 0 bases; junction bases not matched to a gene: 5. Supplemented by reference TRBV13 and TRBJ2-7, the full variable domain reads AAGVIQSPRHLIKEKRETATLKCYPIPRHDTVYWYQQGPGQDPQFLISFYEKMQSDKGSIPDRFSAQQFSDYHSELNMSSLELGDSALYFCASSLGGQSSYEQYFGPGTRLTVT.

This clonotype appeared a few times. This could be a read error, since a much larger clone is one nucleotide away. The CDR3 is CAASDAGQGSHNEQFF. The CDR3 nucleotides read TGTGCCGCCAGTGATGCCGGACAGGGCTCCCACAATGAGCAGTTCTTC. V is TRBV24-1 and J is TRBJ2-1; 8 bases line up with TRBD1. This CDR3 spans 16 amino acids. Germline CDR1 KGHDR, CDR2 SFDVKD.

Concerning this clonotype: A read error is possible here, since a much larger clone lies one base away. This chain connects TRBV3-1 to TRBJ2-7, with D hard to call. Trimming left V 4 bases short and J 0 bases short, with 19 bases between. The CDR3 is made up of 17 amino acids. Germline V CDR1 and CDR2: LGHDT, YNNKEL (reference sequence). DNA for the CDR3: TGTGCCAGCAGCCGACTTTTCGTGGGCAGAAGCTCCTACGAGCAGTACTTC. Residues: CASSRLFVGRSSYEQYF.

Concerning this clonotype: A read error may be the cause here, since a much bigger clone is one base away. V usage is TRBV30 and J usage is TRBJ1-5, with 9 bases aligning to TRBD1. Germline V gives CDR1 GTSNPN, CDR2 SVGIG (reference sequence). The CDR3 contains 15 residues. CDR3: CAWSSGQGQNQTQHF. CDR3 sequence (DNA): TGTGCCTGGAGTTCGGGACAGGGTCAGAATCAGACCCAGCATTTT.

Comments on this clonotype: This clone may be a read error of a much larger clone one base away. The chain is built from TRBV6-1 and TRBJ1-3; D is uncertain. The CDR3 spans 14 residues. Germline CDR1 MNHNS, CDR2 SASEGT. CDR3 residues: CAISELSRGNTIYF. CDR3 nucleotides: TGTGCCATCAGTGAACTCTCCCGGGGAAACACCATATATTTT.

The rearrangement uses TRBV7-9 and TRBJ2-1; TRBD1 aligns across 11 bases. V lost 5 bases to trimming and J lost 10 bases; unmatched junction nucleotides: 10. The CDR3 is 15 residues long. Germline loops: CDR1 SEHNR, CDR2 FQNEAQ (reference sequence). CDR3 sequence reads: CASSRGQGAAWEQFF. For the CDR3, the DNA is TGTGCCAGCAGCAGAGGACAGGGGGCTGCATGGGAGCAGTTCTTC.

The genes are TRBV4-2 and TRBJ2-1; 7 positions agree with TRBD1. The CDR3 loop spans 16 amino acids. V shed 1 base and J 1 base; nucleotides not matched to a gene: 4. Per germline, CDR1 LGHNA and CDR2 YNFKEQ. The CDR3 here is CASSQAGGWSYNEQFF. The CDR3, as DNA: TGTGCCAGCAGCCAAGCAGGGGGTTGGTCCTACAATGAGCAGTTCTTC.

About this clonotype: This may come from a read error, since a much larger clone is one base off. CDR3 region: CATCTMGSQSSATGAFF. CDR3 sequence (DNA): TGTGCCACCTGCACCATGGGCAGCCAGTCTTCGGCCACTGGAGCTTTCTTT. The J gene is TRBJ1-1, the V gene TRBV6-2 or TRBV6-3; the D is unclear. Germline V gives CDR1 MNHEY, CDR2 SVGEGT. The CDR3 totals 17 residues.

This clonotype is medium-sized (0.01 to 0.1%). The CDR3 sequence is CASSSLGTANTEAFF. The CDR3 nucleotides read TGTGCCAGCAGTTCTCTCGGGACGGCGAACACTGAAGCTTTCTTT. The V and J genes are TRBV12-3 or TRBV12-4 and TRBJ1-1; the D gene is possibly TRBD1 (5 bases). This CDR3 contains 15 residues. The V gene lost 4 bases and the J gene lost 1 base, with 13 bases spanning the gap.

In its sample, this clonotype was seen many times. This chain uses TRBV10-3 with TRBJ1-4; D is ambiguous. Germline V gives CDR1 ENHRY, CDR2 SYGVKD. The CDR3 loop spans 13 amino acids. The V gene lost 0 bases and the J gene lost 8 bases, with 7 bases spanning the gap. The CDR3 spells CAISESILEKLFF. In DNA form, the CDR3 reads TGTGCCATCAGTGAGTCGATTCTGGAAAAACTGTTTTTT.

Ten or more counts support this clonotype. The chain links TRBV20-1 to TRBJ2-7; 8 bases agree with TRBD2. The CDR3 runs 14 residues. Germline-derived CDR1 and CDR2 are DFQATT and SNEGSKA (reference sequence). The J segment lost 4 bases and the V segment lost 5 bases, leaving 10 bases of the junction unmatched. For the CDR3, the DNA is TGCAGTGCTCCACTCCCGGGAGGGGGGTACGAGCAGTACTTC. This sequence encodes CSAPLPGGGYEQYF.

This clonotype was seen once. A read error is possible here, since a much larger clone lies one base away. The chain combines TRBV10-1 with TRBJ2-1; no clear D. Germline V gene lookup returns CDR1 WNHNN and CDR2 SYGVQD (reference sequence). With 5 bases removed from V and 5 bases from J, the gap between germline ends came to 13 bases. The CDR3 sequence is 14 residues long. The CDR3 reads CASSHYVGNNEQFF. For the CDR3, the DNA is TGCGCCAGCAGTCACTACGTAGGGAACAATGAGCAGTTCTTC.

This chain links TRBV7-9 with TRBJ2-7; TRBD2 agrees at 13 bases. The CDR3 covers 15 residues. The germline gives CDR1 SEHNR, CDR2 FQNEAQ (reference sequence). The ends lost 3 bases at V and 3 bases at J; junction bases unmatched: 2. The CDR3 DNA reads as TGTGCCAGCAGCTTCGGGACTAGCGGGGTCTACGAGCAGTACTTC. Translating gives CASSFGTSGVYEQYF.

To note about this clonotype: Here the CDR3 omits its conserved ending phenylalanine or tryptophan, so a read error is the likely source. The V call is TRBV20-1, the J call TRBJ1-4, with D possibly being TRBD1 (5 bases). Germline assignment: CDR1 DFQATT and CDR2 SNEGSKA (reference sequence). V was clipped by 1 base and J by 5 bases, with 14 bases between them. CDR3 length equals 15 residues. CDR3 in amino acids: CSARGQGGANEKLFS. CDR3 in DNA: TGCAGTGCTAGAGGGCAGGGAGGGGCAAATGAAAAACTGTTTTCT.

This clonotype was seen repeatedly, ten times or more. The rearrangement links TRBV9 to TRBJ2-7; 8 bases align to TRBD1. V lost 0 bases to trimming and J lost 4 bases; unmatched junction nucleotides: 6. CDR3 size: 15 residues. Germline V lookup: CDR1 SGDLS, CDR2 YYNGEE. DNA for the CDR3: TGTGCCAGCAGCGTAGAAGAGACAGGGGCGTACGAGCAGTACTTC. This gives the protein CASSVEETGAYEQYF.

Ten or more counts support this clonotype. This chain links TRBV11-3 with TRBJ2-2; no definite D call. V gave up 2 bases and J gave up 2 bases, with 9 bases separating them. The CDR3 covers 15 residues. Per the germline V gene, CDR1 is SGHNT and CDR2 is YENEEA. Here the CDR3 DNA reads TGTGCCAGCAGCTTAAAGGCGGTAAACACCGGGGAGCTGTTTTTT. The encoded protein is CASSLKAVNTGELFF.

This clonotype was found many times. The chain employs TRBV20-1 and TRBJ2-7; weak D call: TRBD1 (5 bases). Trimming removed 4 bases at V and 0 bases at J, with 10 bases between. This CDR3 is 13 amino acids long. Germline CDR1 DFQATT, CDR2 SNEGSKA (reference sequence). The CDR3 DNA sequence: TGCAGTGCTACAAGGGGCAGCTCCTACGAGCAGTACTTC. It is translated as CSATRGSSYEQYF.